This T cell receptor beta chain was identified in a study of identical twins. Regarding the study as a whole: Cord blood's abundant beta clonotypes had fewer insertions, unlike memory repertoires.

TCRdb re-analysed the 5' RACE reads in MiXCR, keeping a single row per CDR3 protein. The sample has 1.5 million or so distinct CDR3 sequences; around 33% are singletons. Trimming removed 5 bases at V and 13 bases at J, with 15 bases between. CDR3 length: 12 amino acids. The V gene's germline CDR1 is KGHSH and CDR2 LQKENI. This clonotype was seen more than once but under ten times. Its specificity is not known. The sequencing input was cord blood. This receptor was identified in a newborn girl in good health. V gene TRBV18 combines with J gene TRBJ2-4; D is uncertain. In DNA, the CDR3 is TGTGCCAGCTCAGCGATAATGAATGAGCAGTACTTC. Residues: CASSAIMNEQYF.